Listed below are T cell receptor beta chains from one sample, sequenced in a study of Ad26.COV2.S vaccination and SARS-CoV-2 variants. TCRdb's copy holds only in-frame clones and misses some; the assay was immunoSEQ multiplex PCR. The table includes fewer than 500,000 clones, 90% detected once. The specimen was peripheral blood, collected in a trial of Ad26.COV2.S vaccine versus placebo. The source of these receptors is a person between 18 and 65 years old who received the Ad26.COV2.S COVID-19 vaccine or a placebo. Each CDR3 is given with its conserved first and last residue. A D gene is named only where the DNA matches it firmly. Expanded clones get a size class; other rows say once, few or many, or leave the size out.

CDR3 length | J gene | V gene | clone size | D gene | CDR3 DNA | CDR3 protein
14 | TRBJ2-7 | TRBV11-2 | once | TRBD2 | TGTGCCAGCAGCCTAGAGGGACTAGCTCACGAGCAGTACTTC | CASSLEGLAHEQYF
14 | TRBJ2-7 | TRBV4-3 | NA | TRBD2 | TGCGCCAGCAGCCAAGGGGGGGGAACCTACGAGCAGTACTTC | CASSQGGGTYEQYF
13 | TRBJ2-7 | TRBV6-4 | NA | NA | TGTGCCAGCAGTGACTCCCATGACTACGAGCAGTACTTC | CASSDSHDYEQYF
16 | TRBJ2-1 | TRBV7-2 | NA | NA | TGTGCCAGCAGCCCCCACGCCGGGCGGGCCTACAATGAGCAGTTCTTC | CASSPHAGRAYNEQFF
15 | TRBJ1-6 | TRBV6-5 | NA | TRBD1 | TGTGCCAGCAGTTACCTGGGACAGGGTAGTTCACCCCTCCACTTT | CASSYLGQGSSPLHF
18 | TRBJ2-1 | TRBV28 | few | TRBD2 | TGTGCCAGCAGTTTTGCCAGCGGGGGATTAAGCTCCTACAATGAGCAGTTCTTC | CASSFASGGLSSYNEQFF
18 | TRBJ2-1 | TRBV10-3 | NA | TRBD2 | TGTGCCATCAGTGGGGGCCCAGGGGGACTAGCTAGGATCCATGAGCAGTTCTTC | CAISGGPGGLARIHEQFF
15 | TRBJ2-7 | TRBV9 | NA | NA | TGTGCCAGCACCGAGGGTATCGAGACCAACTACGAGCAGTACTTC | CASTEGIETNYEQYF
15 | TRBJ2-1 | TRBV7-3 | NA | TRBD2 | TGTGCCAGCAGCTTAATAGCGGGAGTCCACAATGAGCAGTTCTTC | CASSLIAGVHNEQFF
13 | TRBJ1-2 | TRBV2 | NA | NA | TGTGCCAGCAGTGGGGCAGCCCACTATGGCTACACCTTC | CASSGAAHYGYTF
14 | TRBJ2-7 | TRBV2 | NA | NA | TGTGCCAGTGATTCGGGAGTGGCGGGCTACGAGCAGTACTTC | CASDSGVAGYEQYF
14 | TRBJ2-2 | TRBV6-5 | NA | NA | TGTGCCAGCAGCAGGGCGGAAAAAACCGGGGAGCTGTTTTTT | CASSRAEKTGELFF
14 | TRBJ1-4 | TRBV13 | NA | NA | TGTGCCAGCAGCTTAATGGCAACTAATGAAAAACTGTTTTTT | CASSLMATNEKLFF
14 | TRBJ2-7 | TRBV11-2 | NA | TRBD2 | TGTGCCAGCAGCTTAGGGGAGGGGTCCTACGAGCAGTACTTC | CASSLGEGSYEQYF
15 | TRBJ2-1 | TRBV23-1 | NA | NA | TGCGCCGGGGCCGAGGGGGACCGCTCCTACAATGAGCAGTTCTTC | CAGAEGDRSYNEQFF
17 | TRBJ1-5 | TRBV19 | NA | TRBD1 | TGTGCCAGTAGTATAGATCCGCGGGACAGGCACAATCAGCCCCAGCATTTT | CASSIDPRDRHNQPQHF
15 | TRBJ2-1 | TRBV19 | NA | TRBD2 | TGTGCCAGTAGTACGGGACTAGCGGGGCACAATGAGCAGTTCTTC | CASSTGLAGHNEQFF
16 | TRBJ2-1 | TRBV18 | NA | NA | TGTGCCAGCTCACCACCGAATCAAGGGAGCCCCAATGAGCAGTTCTTC | CASSPPNQGSPNEQFF
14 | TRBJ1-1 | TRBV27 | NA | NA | TGTGCCAGCAGTTTTTCATCAGAGAACACTGAAGCTTTCTTT | CASSFSSENTEAFF
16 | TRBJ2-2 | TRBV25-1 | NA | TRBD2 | TGTGCCAGCAGTGAATGGGGGGGACCCAACACCGGGGAGCTGTTTTTT | CASSEWGGPNTGELFF
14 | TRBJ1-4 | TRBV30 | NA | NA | TGTGCCTGGAGTGATAAAAGGGCGGGGGAAAAACTGTTTTTT | CAWSDKRAGEKLFF
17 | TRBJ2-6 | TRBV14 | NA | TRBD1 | TGTGCCAGCAGCCACCCGGGACAGTTAGTTGGGGCCAACGTCCTGACTTTC | CASSHPGQLVGANVLTF
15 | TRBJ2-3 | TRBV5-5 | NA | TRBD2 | TGTGCCAGCAGCTTGGTCGGCGGGAGAGGCGATACGCAGTATTTT | CASSLVGGRGDTQYF
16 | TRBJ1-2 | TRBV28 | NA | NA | TGTGCCAGCAGTTTGTACTACACACAGTCTAACTATGGCTACACCTTC | CASSLYYTQSNYGYTF
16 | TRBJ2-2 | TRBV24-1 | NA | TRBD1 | TGTGCCACCAGTGATGCCGGGACAGGGCGTTTGGAGGGGCTGTTTTTT | CATSDAGTGRLEGLFF
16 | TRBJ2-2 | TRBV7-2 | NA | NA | TGTGCCAGCAGTCCCCCACAGGGTCAGTTAACCGGGGAGCTGTTTTTT | CASSPPQGQLTGELFF
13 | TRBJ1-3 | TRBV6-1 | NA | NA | TGTGCCAGCAGTGATGTCCGGGAGTTCGCCATATATTTT | CASSDVREFAIYF
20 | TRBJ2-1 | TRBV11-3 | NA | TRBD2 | TGTGCCAGCAGCTTAGACGCGGGACTAGCGGGAGGGCCCGTAAGGGATGAGCAGTTCTTC | CASSLDAGLAGGPVRDEQFF
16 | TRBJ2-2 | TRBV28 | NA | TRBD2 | TGTGCCAGCAGTTTACTAGCGGGGGCGAACACCGGGGAGCTGTTTTTT | CASSLLAGANTGELFF
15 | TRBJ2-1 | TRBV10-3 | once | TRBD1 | TGTGCCATCAGTGACCCCGGGACAGGGAACAATGAGCAGTTCTTC | CAISDPGTGNNEQFF
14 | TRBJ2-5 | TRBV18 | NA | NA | TGTGCCAGCTCCCGAGACAGGATACAAGAGACCCAGTACTTC | CASSRDRIQETQYF
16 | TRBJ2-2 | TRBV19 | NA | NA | TGTGCCAGTAGTATCCTGGACAGAGCGAACACCGGGGAGCTGTTTTTT | CASSILDRANTGELFF
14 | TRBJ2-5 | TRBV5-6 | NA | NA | TGTGCCAGCAGCTTGGAGGCAGCGGAAGAGACCCAGTACTTC | CASSLEAAEETQYF
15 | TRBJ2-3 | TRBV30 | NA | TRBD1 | TGTGCCTGGACTCCGGGACAGGGACCCACAGATACGCAGTATTTT | CAWTPGQGPTDTQYF
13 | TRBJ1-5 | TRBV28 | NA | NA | TGTGCCAGCCGGGCCCGGAGCCATCAGCCCCAGCATTTT | CASRARSHQPQHF
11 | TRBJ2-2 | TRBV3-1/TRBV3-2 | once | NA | TGTGCCAGCAGCAACACCGGGGAGCTGTTTTTT | CASSNTGELFF
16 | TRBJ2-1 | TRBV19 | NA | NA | TGTGCCAGTAGTCTCGCCGGGCGGAGCTCCTACAATGAGCAGTTCTTC | CASSLAGRSSYNEQFF
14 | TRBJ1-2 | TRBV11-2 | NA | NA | TGTGCCAGCAGCTTAGAAACAGGGCTTTATGGCTACACCTTC | CASSLETGLYGYTF
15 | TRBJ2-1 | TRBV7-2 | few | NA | TGTGCCAGCAGCTTGGCGCCGGGCCCTTACAATGAGCAGTTCTTC | CASSLAPGPYNEQFF
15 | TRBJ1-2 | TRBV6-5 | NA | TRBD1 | TGTGCCAGCAGTTCCGGGGAGACAGGGGTTAGTGGCTACACCTTC | CASSSGETGVSGYTF
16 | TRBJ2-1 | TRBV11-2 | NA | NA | TGTGCCAGCAGCTTAGTTACGGGGTTGTGGCACAATGAGCAGTTCTTC | CASSLVTGLWHNEQFF
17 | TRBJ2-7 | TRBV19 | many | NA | TGTGCCAGTAGTATTGTCAGTTCCGAAACTATCTCCTACGAGCAGTACTTC | CASSIVSSETISYEQYF
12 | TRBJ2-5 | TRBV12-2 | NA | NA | TGTGCGGGACAGGAGTCCCAAGAGACCCAGTACTTC | CAGQESQETQYF